A single T cell receptor beta chain is shown here with its context. This sample was included in a study of blood T cell repertoires in COVID-19. Germline CDR1 reads KGHSH; CDR2 reads LQKENI. The V end was cut by 0 bases, the J end by 9 bases, with 15 bases between. The CDR3 is 15 residues long. The data were produced by immunoSEQ multiplex PCR, yet TCRdb's version contains in-frame clones alone and is incomplete. The data hold 9,500 to 15,000 clones, with more than 80% observed a single time. The rearrangement links TRBV18 to TRBJ2-4; no reliable D call. The sequenced material came from peripheral blood. This receptor was identified in a human donor in a cohort sampled during active COVID-19. The CDR3 DNA reads as TGTGCCAGCTCACCACCGGCAGCCCGAGAGGTCATTCAGTACTTC. Translated, it gives CASSPPAAREVIQYF. The complete variable domain, with remaining parts taken from reference TRBV18 and TRBJ2-4, reads NAGVMQNPRHLVRRRGQEARLRCSPMKGHSHVYWYRQLPEEGLKFMVYLQKENIIDESGMPKERFSAEFPKEGPSILRIQQVVRGDSAAYFCASSPPAAREVIQYFGAGTRLSVL.